This T cell receptor (beta chain) emerged from a study of blood T cell repertoires in COVID-19. As for the study in general: Italy, Spain and the United States were the sources of the convalescent and acute COVID-19 samples.

CDR3 length equals 15 residues. V was trimmed by 5 bases and J by 2 bases, leaving 15 bases between them. Germline values: CDR1 SGHTA, CDR2 FQGNSA. Per the study methods: Counts of nucleated cells, estimated from reference gene primer amplification, were obtained. The repertoire was sequenced with immunoSEQ multiplex PCR; TCRdb's copy has only in-frame clones and lacks some. V and J calls plus clone size are reproduced from that table; the DNA served to infer D and trimming. The data contain under 250,000 clones, roughly 80% of them singletons. The sequence came from an older woman with active or convalescent COVID-19. This rearrangement joins TRBV7-2 to TRBJ1-2; D not resolved. The sequenced sample was peripheral blood. The CDR3 region is CASSPGGEQNYGYTF. The CDR3 nucleotides read TGTGCCAGCAGCCCAGGTGGGGAGCAGAACTATGGCTACACCTTC.